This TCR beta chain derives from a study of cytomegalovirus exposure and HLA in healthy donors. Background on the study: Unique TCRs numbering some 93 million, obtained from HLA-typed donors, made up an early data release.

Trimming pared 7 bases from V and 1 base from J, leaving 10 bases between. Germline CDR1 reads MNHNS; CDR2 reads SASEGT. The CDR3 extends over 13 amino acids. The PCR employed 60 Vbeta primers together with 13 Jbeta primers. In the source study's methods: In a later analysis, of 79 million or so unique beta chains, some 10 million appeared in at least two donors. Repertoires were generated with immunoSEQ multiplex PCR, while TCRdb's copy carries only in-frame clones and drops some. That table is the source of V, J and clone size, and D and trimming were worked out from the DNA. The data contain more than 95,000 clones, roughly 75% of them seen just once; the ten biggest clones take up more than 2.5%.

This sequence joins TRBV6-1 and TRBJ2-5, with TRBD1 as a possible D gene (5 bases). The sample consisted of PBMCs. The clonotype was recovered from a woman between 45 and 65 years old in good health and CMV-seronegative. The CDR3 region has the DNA TGTGCCAGCAATGGGGCGGTCCAAGAGACCCAGTACTTC. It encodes CASNGAVQETQYF.